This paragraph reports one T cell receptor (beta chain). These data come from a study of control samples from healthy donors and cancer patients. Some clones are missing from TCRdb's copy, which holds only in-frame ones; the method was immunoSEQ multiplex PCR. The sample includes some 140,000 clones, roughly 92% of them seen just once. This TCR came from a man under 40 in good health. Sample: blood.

The CDR3 nucleotides read TGTGCCAGCAGCCCTCACAGGGAGAGCACTGAAGCTTTCTTT. Amino acids: CASSPHRESTEAFF. The chain joins TRBV7-9 to TRBJ1-1, with a possible D match to TRBD1 (6 bases). CDR3 length: 14 residues. Germline CDR1 reads SEHNR; CDR2 reads FQNEAQ (reference sequence). Between the trimmed V and J ends, which lost 5 bases and 4 bases, there was a span of 14 bases.